This section outlines one T cell receptor (beta chain) sequence together with its context. This clonotype was seen repeatedly, ten times or more. The clone's antigen remains unknown. There are no base qualities to consult, and no much larger clone falls within one base. The germline ends are 22 bases apart after V is trimmed by 4 bases and J by 6 bases. From the cysteine up to the phenylalanine, the CDR3 has a length of 16 residues. Only the CDR3 portion is preserved as DNA: 48 bases, with reading frame beginning at the first base. CDR1 and CDR2 are drawn from the germline V gene (reference sequence): DFQATT, SNEGSKA. Ophthalmopathy patients had moderately to severely active disease, Clinical Activity Score of at least 3, NOSPECS grade of at least 4, and duration under 3 months. Patients with uncontrolled infections, other autoimmune diseases, pregnancy or lactation were excluded. Clinical symptoms, serum thyroxine and TRAb, thyroid ultrasound, and orbital computed tomography formed the basis for the diagnoses. Ficoll-Paque density gradient centrifugation was used to isolate PBMCs from about 9.4 ml of fresh peripheral blood. Total RNA was extracted using Trizol reagent, and RNA quality was assessed on an Agilent 2100 Bioanalyzer.

This sample stems from a study of T cells in Graves' hyperthyroidism and ophthalmopathy (dated by TCRdb to the late 2010s). Study-level background: Peripheral blood samples were taken at initial diagnosis, before any treatment was given. In addition, the study compared T-cell repertoires in thyroid tissue and in blood from roughly 6 Graves' hyperthyroidism patients. Once sampling was done, hyperthyroidism patients were given methimazole at a starting dose of 30 mg daily, whereas ophthalmopathy patients were given high-dose intravenous methylprednisolone. TCR Vbeta CDR3 sequencing of 130 to 150 peripheral blood samples (approximately 44 ophthalmopathy, some 75 hyperthyroidism and approximately 17 progressor patients) is reported in the paper. The 95 to 100 discovery patients were divided at random into training and test sets in a 7:3 ratio. Whether ophthalmopathy could be predicted prospectively was tested in an independent validation cohort made up of approximately 19 hyperthyroidism patients plus 17 patients who later progressed to ophthalmopathy. TCR V-J signatures able to tell the groups apart were searched for in a discovery cohort of 100 or so patients, of whom approximately 40 had Graves' ophthalmopathy and roughly 59 had stable Graves' hyperthyroidism. Results the study describes overall, beyond this receptor: Blood samples also contained most of the expanded thyroid clonotypes (frequency above 0.001), which suggests that blood repertoires may reflect thyroid immune responses. In validation, the model predicted progression to ophthalmopathy a median of approximately 6.6 months before onset, with about 67% sensitivity and about 72% specificity. No statistical method was used to fix the sample size in advance, and group allocation was not hidden from the investigators. A model built on a 13 V-J signature distinguished ophthalmopathy from stable hyperthyroidism, reaching 85% to 90% sensitivity and around 81% specificity in cross-validation and 80%/75% in testing.

The TCR beta CDR3 regions were amplified from the RNA transcripts. The TCR CDR3 was subjected to a first round of RT-PCR using the HTBI primer set and the Qiagen OneStep RT-PCR kit. A second multiplex PCR round built the libraries, followed by size selection and purification. Sequencing of the libraries was done on an Illumina HiSeq2000 using paired-end 100 bp reads. On the authors' methods: SOAPnuke was used to process the raw data, with reads discarded if the reads contained adapters or uncalled bases, had a mean Phred below 15, or lacked an exact constant-primer or identifier match. COPE v1.2.5 was used to merge the high-quality paired reads, and each unique nucleotide sequence was defined as a clonotype. MiTCR v1.1 was used to align the clonotypes against IMGT TRBV, TRBD and TRBJ reference segments. The analysis included only V-J combinations with a frequency above 0.0001, which together covered around 99% of the repertoires. A TCS score was defined as the ratio of F50 (clonal expansion) to E x V (chaos), with BLOSUM62-based TCRdist applied between CDR3 peptides within each V-J. Welch's t-statistics and random forest reduced fewer than 600 V-J features to 13, which were used in a naive Bayes classifier (R e1071). Clones were called with MiXCR by TCRdb after fastp trimmed the public reads at Q25, and only in-frame beta chains were retained. Each entry is one CDR3 protein sequence, shown with its most common DNA and genes. TCRdb, not the authors, supplied the V and J calls. Within this sample are hundreds of thousands of distinct CDR3 sequences, with 15% to 20% of them counted one time only. Together, the top ten hold about half of the sample.

Sequenced input: blood. The sequence was collected from a man aged 35-49 years with Graves' ophthalmopathy. The chain uses TRBV20-1 and TRBJ2-1; no D gene call is confident. In nucleotides, the sequence is TGCAGTGCTATTTCGACATCGAATAGCTTAGGCAATGAGCAGTTCTTC. It is translated as CSAISTSNSLGNEQFF.